The 8 T cell receptor beta chains presented below share a single source sample, sequenced in a study of T cell clonality in common variable immunodeficiency (dated by TCRdb to between 2014 and 2017). Library prep was done by the immunoSEQ multiplex PCR assay. In TCRdb, the immuneACCESS table is reduced to in-frame sequences with V and J assigned. These tables do not hold every clone; where another copy was compared, an unresolved V gene accounts for under half, and the others remain unexplained. The sample features some 54,000 clones, and none is a singleton. The ten largest clones take up approximately 2.2% of the sample. The specimen was peripheral blood mononuclear cells. The receptor set was obtained from a person aged 18 to 75 in good health.

This clone was found many times. The observed sequence ends 3 residues before the CDR3 terminus, with the missing tail filled in from the germline J gene. The chain couples TRBV5-1 to TRBJ2-4; 7 positions match TRBD1. CDR3 length: 14 amino acids. From germline, CDR1 is SGHRS and CDR2 YFSETQ. The chain's CDR3 is CASSLGTVQETQYF. The part of the CDR3 DNA that was read is TGCGCCAGCAGCCTGGGGACAGTCCAAGAGACT.

This clone was found many times. From the germline J gene comes the end of the CDR3, since the read stops 3 residues before it. The chain recombines TRBV5-1 with TRBJ1-1; no reliable D call. The V and J ends lost 2 bases and 0 bases respectively, with 11 bases between them. CDR1 SGHRS and CDR2 YFSETQ come from the germline V gene. The CDR3 is made up of 15 amino acids. The DNA read from the CDR3 is TGCGCCAGCAGCTTATACACAGCTATGAACACTGAA. Translation gives CASSLYTAMNTE. Given in full, the CDR3 is CASSLYTAMNTEAFF.

This clone was seen many times. The read is 3 residues too short to cover the CDR3 end, so that end is filled in from the germline J gene. This rearrangement joins TRBV5-1 to TRBJ2-7; 8 bases line up with TRBD2. This CDR3 region has 17 residues. J was trimmed by 5 bases and V by 3 bases; bases with no gene match: 16. The germline CDR1 and CDR2 sequences are SGHRS and YFSETQ. The CDR3 sequence is CASSSWGSSGSVHEQYF. CDR3 DNA (partial): TGCGCCAGCAGCTCCTGGGGGTCTAGCGGGTCGGTCCACGAG. Supplemented by reference TRBV5-1 and TRBJ2-7, the full variable domain reads KAGVTQTPRYLIKTRGQQVTLSCSPISGHRSVSWYQQTPGQGLQFLFEYFSETQRNKGNFPGRFSGRQFSNSRSEMNVSTLELGDSALYLCASSSWGSSGSVHEQYFGPGTRLTVT.

At least ten counts were recorded for this clone. The read ends 3 residues early relative to the CDR3; the germline J gene fills the gap. This chain links TRBV7-2 with TRBJ2-1; tentative D call: TRBD2 (5 bases). The CDR3 is 13 residues long. V lost 3 bases and J 6 bases, leaving 9 bases between the germline ends. CDR1 is SGHTA, CDR2 FQGNSA, per germline. The CDR3 is CASSFGLVNEQFF. The part of the CDR3 DNA that was read is TGTGCCAGCAGCTTCGGACTTGTCAATGAG.

This clone was seen ten or more times. The read ends 3 residues shy of where the CDR3 ends; the end is completed using the germline J gene. The chain employs TRBV20-1 and TRBJ2-6; a weak D match, TRBD1 (5 bases). The CDR3 covers 16 residues. Germline loops: CDR1 DFQATT, CDR2 SNEGSKA (reference sequence). Trimming removed 5 bases from V and 0 bases from J, with 14 bases in between. The CDR3 region is CSAYPQGFSGANVLTF. The CDR3 DNA, read in part, is TGCAGTGCTTACCCCCAGGGATTCTCTGGGGCCAACGTC.

In its sample, this clone was seen many times. The CDR3 end lies 3 residues beyond the end of the read and is filled in from the germline J gene. The chain has TRBV18 and TRBJ2-6; tentatively, D is TRBD2 (6 bases). The CDR3 is 19 amino acids. V lost 0 bases, J lost 0 bases, and 15 bases lay in between. Germline values: CDR1 KGHSH, CDR2 LQKENI. The CDR3 is CASSPPGLAQSSGANVLTF. Incomplete CDR3 DNA: TGTGCCAGCTCACCACCTGGGCTAGCGCAGAGCTCTGGGGCCAACGTC.

In its sample, this clone was seen many times. The part of the CDR3 DNA that was read is TGCGCCAGCAGCTTGGAGGTAGCGGGAGGCTTTCGGAACACCGGGGAG. It translates to CASSLEVAGGFRNTGE. The whole CDR3 is CASSLEVAGGFRNTGELFF. The chain uses TRBV5-1 and TRBJ2-2, with 10 bases identical to TRBD2. The sequence runs out 3 residues before the end of the CDR3; the remainder is reconstructed from the germline J gene. With V trimmed by 0 bases and J by 1 base, 9 bases remained unmatched. Germline values: CDR1 SGHRS, CDR2 YFSETQ. This CDR3 contains 19 residues.

This clone was seen ten or more times. The CDR3 extends 3 residues past the end of the read, so its final part is completed from the germline J gene. The chain combines TRBV5-1 with TRBJ2-2; 7 bases agree with TRBD1. CDR1 and CDR2 from the germline V gene are SGHRS and YFSETQ. The CDR3 extends over 15 amino acids. V trimming: 4 bases; J trimming: 0 bases; junction bases outside the gene matches: 3. The CDR3: CASSLGTANTGELFF. CDR3 DNA (partial): TGCGCCAGCAGCCTAGGGACAGCGAACACCGGGGAG.